The 5 T cell receptor beta chains below come from one sample, sequenced in a study of cytomegalovirus exposure and HLA in healthy donors. The PCR made use of 60 Vbeta and 13 Jbeta primers. Using immunoSEQ multiplex PCR, the repertoire was profiled, and TCRdb retains in-frame clones only, with some absent. The sample holds approximately 150,000 clones, approximately 81% seen once. Sequenced input: PBMCs. The receptors originated from a young man in good health and CMV-seronegative.

In regard to this clone: The junction and the germline gene differ at one end; a read error may be behind it. The chain uses TRBV7-7 and TRBJ2-3; the D gene is possibly TRBD1 (7 bases). This CDR3 region has 15 residues. The germline gives CDR1 SSHAT, CDR2 FNYEAQ (reference sequence). CDR3 sequence (DNA): TGTGCTAGCAGCCAATCAGGTTCTCCAGGGGGGACGCAGTATTTT. Its protein is CASSQSGSPGGTQYF.

The chain recombines TRBV7-6 with TRBJ2-3, with D hard to call. Germline CDR1 is SGHVS and CDR2 is FNYEAQ. The ends were cut back, 5 bases at V and 0 bases at J, with 9 bases in the middle. The length of the CDR3 is 14 residues. The CDR3 coding sequence is TGTGCCAGCAGCCCGGGTCCTAGCACAGATACGCAGTATTTT. Protein: CASSPGPSTDTQYF.

The rearrangement uses TRBV5-1 and TRBJ2-5, with D possibly being TRBD2 (5 bases). The CDR3 covers 14 residues. Germline values: CDR1 SGHRS, CDR2 YFSETQ. Trimming took 0 bases from V and 0 from J, leaving 6 bases between them. CDR3 nucleotides: TGCGCCAGCAGCTTGGCCGGGAACCAAGAGACCCAGTACTTC. Its translation: CASSLAGNQETQYF.

The V call is TRBV5-1, the J call TRBJ2-1, with 10 bases identical to TRBD2. The germline V gene has CDR1 SGHRS and CDR2 YFSETQ. With 6 bases clipped from V and 0 bases from J, the junction kept 3 bases outside the gene matches. The CDR3 contains 15 residues. CDR3 sequence reads: CASKPSGSSYNEQFF. CDR3 nucleotide sequence: TGCGCCAGCAAACCTAGCGGGAGCTCCTACAATGAGCAGTTCTTC.

The V gene is TRBV14, the J gene TRBJ2-1, with TRBD1 matching over 7 bases. CDR1 SGHDN and CDR2 FVKESK come from the germline V gene. The CDR3 runs 16 residues. The V gene end was trimmed by 2 bases and the J gene end by 4 bases; junction bases not matched to a gene: 8. Written as DNA, the CDR3 is TGTGCCAGCAGCCAAATAGACAGGGTCGCTTACAATGAGCAGTTCTTC. This encodes CASSQIDRVAYNEQFF.